The present T cell receptor beta chain was sequenced within a study of persistence of HIV-infected CD4 T cells. The V gene lost 2 bases and the J gene lost 10 bases, with 10 bases spanning the gap. The V gene's germline CDR1 is SGHNT and CDR2 YYREEE (reference sequence). The CDR3 sequence is 13 residues long. An overlapping HIV-1 Gag peptide pool stimulated these cells at 0.75 to 1 ug/peptide/mL. Sorting of responding CD4+ T cells relied on upregulated CD40 ligand together with CD69. Note on this clone: Its antigen is currently unknown.

The libraries were made with immunoSEQ version 4 in survey mode. Sequencing used immunoSEQ multiplex PCR; TCRdb keeps in-frame clones, though not all of them. The data contain 20,000 to 25,000 clones, approximately 74% of them seen just once; the ten biggest clones take up roughly 1.9%. The TCR originated in an adult man with HIV who was CMV-seropositive. The sample here was CD4+ T cells sorted from PBMCs after roughly 19-hour stimulation, taken from a patient who received antiretroviral therapy. The V call is TRBV5-4, the J call TRBJ1-6; D is unresolved. The CDR3 DNA is TGTGCCAGCAGCTTAACGGCAAACTCACCCCTCCACTTT. Translation gives CASSLTANSPLHF.